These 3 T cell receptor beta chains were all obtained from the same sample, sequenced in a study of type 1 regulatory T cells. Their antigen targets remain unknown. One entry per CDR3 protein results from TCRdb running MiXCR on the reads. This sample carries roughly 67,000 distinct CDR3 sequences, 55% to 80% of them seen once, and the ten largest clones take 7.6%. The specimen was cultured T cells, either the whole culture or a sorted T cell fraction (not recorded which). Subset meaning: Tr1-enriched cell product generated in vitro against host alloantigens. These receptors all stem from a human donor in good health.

The CDR3 here is CSASKTGGTYNEQFF. The CDR3 DNA reads TGCAGTGCTTCGAAGACAGGGGGCACCTACAATGAGCAGTTCTTC. This chain joins TRBV20-1 and TRBJ2-1; 10 nucleotides line up with TRBD1. J was trimmed by 2 bases and V by 5 bases; bases with no gene match: 6. CDR1 is DFQATT, CDR2 SNEGSKA, per germline (reference sequence). The CDR3 extends over 15 amino acids.

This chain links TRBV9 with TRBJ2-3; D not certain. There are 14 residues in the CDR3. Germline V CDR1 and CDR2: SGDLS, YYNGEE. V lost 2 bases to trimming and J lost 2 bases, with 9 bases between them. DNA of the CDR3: TGTGCCAGCAGCGTGGGCGGATACACAGATACGCAGTATTTT. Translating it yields CASSVGGYTDTQYF.

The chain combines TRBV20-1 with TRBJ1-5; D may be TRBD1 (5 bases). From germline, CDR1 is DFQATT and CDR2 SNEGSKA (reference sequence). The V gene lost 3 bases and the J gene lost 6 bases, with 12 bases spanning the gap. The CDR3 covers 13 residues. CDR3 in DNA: TGCAGTGCTAGCTTGGGGCTAACTCAGCCCCAGCATTTT. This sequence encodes CSASLGLTQPQHF.